A selection of T cell receptor beta chains follows, all from one sample in a study of blood T cell repertoires in COVID-19. Clones were sequenced by immunoSEQ multiplex PCR, and TCRdb holds only the in-frame ones, with some missing. The sample shows over 200,000 clones, about 88% of them seen only once. The sample taken for sequencing was peripheral blood. The receptors derive from a man in his forties with active or convalescent COVID-19. CDR3s include the opening cysteine and the closing phenylalanine or tryptophan. The order of the fields is CDR3 protein, J gene, V gene.

cdr3_aa: CASRATGNNGYTF; j_call: TRBJ1-2; v_call: TRBV12-3/TRBV12-4
cdr3_aa: CASSYMELTAEETQYF; j_call: TRBJ2-5; v_call: TRBV6-5
cdr3_aa: CASSQALAGGGIRDEQYF; j_call: TRBJ2-7; v_call: TRBV4-2
cdr3_aa: CASSIQGANTGELFF; j_call: TRBJ2-2; v_call: TRBV4-1
cdr3_aa: CASNGGPEAFF; j_call: TRBJ1-1; v_call: TRBV19
cdr3_aa: CASSLDRVQPQHF; j_call: TRBJ1-5; v_call: TRBV12-3/TRBV12-4
cdr3_aa: CASSLTLGTAAGEQYF; j_call: TRBJ2-7; v_call: TRBV11-2
cdr3_aa: CASSLDPWDGEGNEQFF; j_call: TRBJ2-1; v_call: TRBV11-3
cdr3_aa: CASSLASGGAYEQFF; j_call: TRBJ2-1; v_call: TRBV5-5
cdr3_aa: CASSYGQENTEAFF; j_call: TRBJ1-1; v_call: TRBV5-1
cdr3_aa: CASGLGQNTDTQYF; j_call: TRBJ2-3; v_call: TRBV12-5
cdr3_aa: CATSRGGFVPTSTDTQYF; j_call: TRBJ2-3; v_call: TRBV15
cdr3_aa: CASSPMGQVINYGYTF; j_call: TRBJ1-2; v_call: TRBV19
cdr3_aa: CASSPQGQPQHF; j_call: TRBJ1-5; v_call: TRBV12-3/TRBV12-4
cdr3_aa: CASTPRGASGANVLTF; j_call: TRBJ2-6; v_call: TRBV5-1
cdr3_aa: CAWSAPRGRSNYGYTF; j_call: TRBJ1-2; v_call: TRBV30
cdr3_aa: CATRVRAGITEAFF; j_call: TRBJ1-1; v_call: TRBV15
cdr3_aa: CASSIDWQGGYGYTF; j_call: TRBJ1-2; v_call: TRBV19
cdr3_aa: CASSLTGGFGYGYTF; j_call: TRBJ1-2; v_call: TRBV27
cdr3_aa: CASGWAGGYGYTF; j_call: TRBJ1-2; v_call: TRBV28
cdr3_aa: CATSDFGGGMHTGELFF; j_call: TRBJ2-2; v_call: TRBV24-1
cdr3_aa: CASSIRLPYDEQFF; j_call: TRBJ2-1; v_call: TRBV19
cdr3_aa: CASSFTVNTEAFF; j_call: TRBJ1-1; v_call: TRBV7-9
cdr3_aa: CATSDQTGGQETQYF; j_call: TRBJ2-5; v_call: TRBV24-1
cdr3_aa: CASSVSGGSGYEQYF; j_call: TRBJ2-7; v_call: TRBV9
cdr3_aa: CASSPGQGNTGELFF; j_call: TRBJ2-2; v_call: TRBV9